This T cell receptor (beta chain) was observed in a study of shared clonotypes between healthy human individuals. The CDR3 spans 15 residues. Measured with immunoSEQ multiplex PCR; TCRdb has only the in-frame clones, and not every one. The sample yields 800,000 to 1,200,000 clones, 75% to 85% seen once. The sample holds a few counts of this clone. A split of CD4+ cells into CD45RA+ naive and CD45RA-negative memory subsets was performed. The V and J genes are TRBV21-1 and TRBJ2-7. TRBV21-1 is a pseudogene. Specimen: memory CD4+ T cells from PBMCs. Subset given: CD45RA-negative fraction. The TCR comes from a man between 18 and 35 years old in good health. Some clones in this sample may be carry-over from other donors' samples. CDR3 DNA: TGTGCCAGCAGCAAAGAAGTTCAGGGACCCTACGAGCAGTACTTC. Amino acids: CASSKEVQGPYEQYF.